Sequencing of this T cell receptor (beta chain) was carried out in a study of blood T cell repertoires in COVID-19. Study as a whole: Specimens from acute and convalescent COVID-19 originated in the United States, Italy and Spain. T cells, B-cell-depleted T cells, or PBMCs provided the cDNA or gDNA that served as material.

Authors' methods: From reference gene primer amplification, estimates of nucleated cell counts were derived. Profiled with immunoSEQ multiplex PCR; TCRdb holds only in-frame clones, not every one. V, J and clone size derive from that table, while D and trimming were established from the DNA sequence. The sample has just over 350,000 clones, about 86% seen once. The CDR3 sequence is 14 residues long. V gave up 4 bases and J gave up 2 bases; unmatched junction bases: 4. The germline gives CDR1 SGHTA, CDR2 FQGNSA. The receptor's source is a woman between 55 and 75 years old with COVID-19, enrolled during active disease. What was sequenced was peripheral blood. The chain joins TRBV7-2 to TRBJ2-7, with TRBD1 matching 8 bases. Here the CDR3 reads CASSYGQGPYEQYF. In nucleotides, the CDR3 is TGTGCCAGCAGCTACGGACAGGGTCCCTACGAGCAGTACTTC.